The source of this TCR beta chain is a study of cytomegalovirus exposure and HLA in healthy donors. Overall study findings and caveats: About 87% or about 30% of the time was how often most TCR beta V segments were productive, according to an earlier analysis. Available immune exposure information covered CMV serostatus only. It was in a later analysis that TCR association rates were seen to vary by HLA locus, highest for DRB1 and lowest for HLA-C.

The PCR employed 60 Vbeta primers together with 13 Jbeta primers. Here immunoSEQ multiplex PCR was the method, and the copy in TCRdb shows in-frame clones only, minus some. The table shows 75,000 to 100,000 clones, with over 65% occurring only once. The CDR3 loop spans 14 amino acids. CDR1 is SGHRS, CDR2 YFSETQ, per germline. With V trimmed by 4 bases and J by 4 bases, 7 bases remained unmatched. As regards this clone: What it binds is not known.

This TCR came from a man aged 60 to 75 in good health and CMV-seropositive. The material sequenced was PBMCs. The chain recombines TRBV5-1 with TRBJ2-5; TRBD2 matches 7 bases. CDR3 amino acids: CASSQGLVRETQYF. CDR3 nucleotide sequence: TGCGCCAGCAGCCAAGGACTAGTGCGAGAGACCCAGTACTTC.